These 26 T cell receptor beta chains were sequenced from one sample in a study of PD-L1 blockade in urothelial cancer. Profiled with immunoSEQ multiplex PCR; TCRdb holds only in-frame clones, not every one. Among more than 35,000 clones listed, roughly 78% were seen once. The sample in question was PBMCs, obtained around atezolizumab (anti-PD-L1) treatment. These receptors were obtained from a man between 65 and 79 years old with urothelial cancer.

The CDR3: CASVSGQLTFTDTQYF. CDR3 coding DNA: TGTGCCAGCGTCTCAGGGCAACTCACATTCACAGATACGCAGTATTTT. The chain uses TRBV28 and TRBJ2-3; possibly TRBD1 for D (5 bases). The CDR3 length is 16 residues. Between the trimmed V and J ends, which lost 8 bases and 2 bases, there was a span of 20 bases. The germline CDR1 and CDR2 sequences are MDHEN and SYDVKM.

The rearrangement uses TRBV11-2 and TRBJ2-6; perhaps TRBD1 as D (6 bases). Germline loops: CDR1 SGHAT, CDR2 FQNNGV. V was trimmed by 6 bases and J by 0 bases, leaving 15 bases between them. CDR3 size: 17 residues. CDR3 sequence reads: CASSLRDTLSGANVLTF. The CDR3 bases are TGTGCCAGCAGTCTTCGGGACACCCTCTCTGGGGCCAACGTCCTGACTTTC.

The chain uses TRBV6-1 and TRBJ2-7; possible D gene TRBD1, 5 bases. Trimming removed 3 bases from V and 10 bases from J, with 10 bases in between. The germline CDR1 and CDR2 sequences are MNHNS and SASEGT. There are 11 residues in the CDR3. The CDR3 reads CASSDRDDQYF. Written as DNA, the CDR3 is TGTGCCAGCAGTGACAGGGATGATCAGTACTTC.

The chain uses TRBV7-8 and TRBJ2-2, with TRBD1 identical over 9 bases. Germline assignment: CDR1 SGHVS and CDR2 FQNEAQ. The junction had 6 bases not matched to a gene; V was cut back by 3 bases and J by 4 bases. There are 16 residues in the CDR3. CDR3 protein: CASSLDRGGSTGELFF. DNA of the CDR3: TGTGCCAGCAGCTTGGACAGGGGAGGTAGCACCGGGGAGCTGTTTTTT.

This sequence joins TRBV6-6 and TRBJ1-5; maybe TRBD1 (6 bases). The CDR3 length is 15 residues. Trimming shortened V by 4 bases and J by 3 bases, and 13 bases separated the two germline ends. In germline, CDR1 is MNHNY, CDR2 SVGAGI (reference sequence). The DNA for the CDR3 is TGTGCCAGCAGTTCAGGCAGGGGTTACAATCAGCCCCAGCATTTT. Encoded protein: CASSSGRGYNQPQHF.

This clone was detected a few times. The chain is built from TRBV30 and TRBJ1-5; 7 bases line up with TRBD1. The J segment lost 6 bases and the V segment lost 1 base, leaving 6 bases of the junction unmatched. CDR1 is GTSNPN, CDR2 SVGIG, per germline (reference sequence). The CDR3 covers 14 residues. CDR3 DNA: TGTGCCTGGAGTGGAGACAGGGAGAGTCAGCCCCAGCATTTT. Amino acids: CAWSGDRESQPQHF.

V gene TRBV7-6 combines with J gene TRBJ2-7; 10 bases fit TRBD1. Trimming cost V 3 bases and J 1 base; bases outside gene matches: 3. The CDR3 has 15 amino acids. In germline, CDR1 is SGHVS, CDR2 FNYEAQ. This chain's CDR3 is CASSLGQGLSYEQYF. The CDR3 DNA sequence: TGTGCCAGCAGCTTGGGACAGGGGCTTTCCTACGAGCAGTACTTC.

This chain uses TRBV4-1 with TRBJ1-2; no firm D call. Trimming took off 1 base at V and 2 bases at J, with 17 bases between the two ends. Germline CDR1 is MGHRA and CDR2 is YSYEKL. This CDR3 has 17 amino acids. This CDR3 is CASSQGSLPTANYGYTF. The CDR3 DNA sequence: TGCGCCAGCAGCCAAGGGAGTCTCCCGACGGCGAACTATGGCTACACCTTC.

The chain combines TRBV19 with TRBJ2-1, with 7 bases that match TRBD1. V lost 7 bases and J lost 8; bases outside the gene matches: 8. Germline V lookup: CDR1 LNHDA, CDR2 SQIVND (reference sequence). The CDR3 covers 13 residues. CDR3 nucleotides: TGTGCCAGTAAATCTCAGGGGGAACATGAGCAGTTCTTC. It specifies CASKSQGEHEQFF.

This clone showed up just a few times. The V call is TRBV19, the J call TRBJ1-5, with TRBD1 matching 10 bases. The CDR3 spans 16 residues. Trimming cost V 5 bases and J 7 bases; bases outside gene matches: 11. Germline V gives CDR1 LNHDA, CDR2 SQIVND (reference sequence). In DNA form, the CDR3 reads TGTGCCAGTAGTCCTCAATCCGGGACAGGGGACCAGCCCCAGCATTTT. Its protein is CASSPQSGTGDQPQHF.

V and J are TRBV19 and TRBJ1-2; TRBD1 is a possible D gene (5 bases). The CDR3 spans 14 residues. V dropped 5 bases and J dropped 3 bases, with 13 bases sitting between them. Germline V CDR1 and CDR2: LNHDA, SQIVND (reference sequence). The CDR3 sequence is CASSPNGADYGYTF. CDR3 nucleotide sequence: TGTGCCAGTAGTCCAAATGGGGCAGACTATGGCTACACCTTC.

The CDR3 coding sequence is TGTGCCAGCCGGACAGCGGGGGGGAACACCGGGGAGCTGTTTTTT. Translated: CASRTAGGNTGELFF. The chain employs TRBV19 and TRBJ2-2; 9 bases agree with TRBD2. The CDR3 runs 15 residues. In germline, CDR1 is LNHDA, CDR2 SQIVND (reference sequence). The J segment lost 1 base and the V segment lost 9 bases, leaving 6 bases of the junction unmatched. Variable domain in full (rest from reference TRBV19 and TRBJ2-2): DGGITQSPKYLFRKEGQNVTLSCEQNLNHDAMYWYRQDPGQGLRLIYYSQIVNDFQKGDIAEGYSVSREKKESFPLTVTSAQKNPTAFYLCASRTAGGNTGELFFGEGSRLTVL.

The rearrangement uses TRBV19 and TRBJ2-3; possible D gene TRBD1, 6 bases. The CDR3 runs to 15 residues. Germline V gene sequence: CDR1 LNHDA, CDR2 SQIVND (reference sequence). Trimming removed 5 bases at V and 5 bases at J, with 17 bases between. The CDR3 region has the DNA TGTGCCAGTAGTCGTTATGCAGGGGAGAGAGATACGCAGTATTTT. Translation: CASSRYAGERDTQYF.

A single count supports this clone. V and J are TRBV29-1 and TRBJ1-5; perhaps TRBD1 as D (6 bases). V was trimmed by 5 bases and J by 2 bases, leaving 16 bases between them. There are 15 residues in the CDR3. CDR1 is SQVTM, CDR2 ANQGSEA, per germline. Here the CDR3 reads CSVITDGGRNQPQHF. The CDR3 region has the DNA TGCAGCGTTATTACGGACGGGGGGCGCAATCAGCCCCAGCATTTT.

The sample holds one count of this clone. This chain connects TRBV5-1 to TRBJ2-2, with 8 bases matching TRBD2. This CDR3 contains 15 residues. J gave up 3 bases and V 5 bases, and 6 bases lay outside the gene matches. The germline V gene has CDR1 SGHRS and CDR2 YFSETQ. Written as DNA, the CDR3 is TGCGCCAGCAGAACGGTCGGGGGGGACACCGGGGAGCTGTTTTTT. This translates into CASRTVGGDTGELFF. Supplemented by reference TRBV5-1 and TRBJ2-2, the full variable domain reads KAGVTQTPRYLIKTRGQQVTLSCSPISGHRSVSWYQQTPGQGLQFLFEYFSETQRNKGNFPGRFSGRQFSNSRSEMNVSTLELGDSALYLCASRTVGGDTGELFFGEGSRLTVL.

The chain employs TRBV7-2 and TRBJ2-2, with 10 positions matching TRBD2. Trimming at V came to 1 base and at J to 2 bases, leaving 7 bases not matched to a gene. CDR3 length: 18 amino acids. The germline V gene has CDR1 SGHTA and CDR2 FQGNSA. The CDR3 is CASSLVGLAAANTGELFF. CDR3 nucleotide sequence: TGTGCCAGCAGCTTAGTCGGACTAGCGGCCGCCAACACCGGGGAGCTGTTTTTT.

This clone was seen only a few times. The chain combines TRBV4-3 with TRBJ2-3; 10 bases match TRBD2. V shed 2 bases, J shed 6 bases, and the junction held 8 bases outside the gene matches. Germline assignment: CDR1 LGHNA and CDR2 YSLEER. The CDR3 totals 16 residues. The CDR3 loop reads CASSQSRGLAPDTQYF. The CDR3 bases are TGCGCCAGCAGCCAATCCCGGGGACTAGCGCCGGATACGCAGTATTTT.

Here the CDR3 reads CASSQGLAGNEQFF. Here the CDR3 DNA reads TGTGCCAGCTCGCAAGGACTAGCGGGAAATGAGCAGTTCTTC. This chain joins TRBV18 and TRBJ2-1; 12 nucleotides match TRBD2. Per germline, CDR1 KGHSH and CDR2 LQKENI. This CDR3 comprises 14 residues. Unmatched junction bases numbered 4, after V lost 6 bases and J lost 7 bases.

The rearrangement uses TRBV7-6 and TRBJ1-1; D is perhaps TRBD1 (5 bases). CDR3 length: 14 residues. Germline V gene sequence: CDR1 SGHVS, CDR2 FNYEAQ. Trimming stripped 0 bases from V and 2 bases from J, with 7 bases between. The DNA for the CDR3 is TGTGCCAGCAGCTTAGCCAGGGAAAACACTGAAGCTTTCTTT. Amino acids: CASSLARENTEAFF.

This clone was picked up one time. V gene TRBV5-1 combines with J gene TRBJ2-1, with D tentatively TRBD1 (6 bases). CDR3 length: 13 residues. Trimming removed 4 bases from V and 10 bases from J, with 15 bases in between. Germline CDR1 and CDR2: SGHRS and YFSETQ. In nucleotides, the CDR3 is TGCGCCAGCAGCCCTGGACAGATGGGCGAGCAGTTCTTC. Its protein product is CASSPGQMGEQFF.

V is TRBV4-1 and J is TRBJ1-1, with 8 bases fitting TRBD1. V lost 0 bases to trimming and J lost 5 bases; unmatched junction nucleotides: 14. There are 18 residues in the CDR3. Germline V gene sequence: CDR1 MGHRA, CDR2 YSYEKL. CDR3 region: CASSQDPRSAGGRTEAFF. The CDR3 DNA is TGCGCCAGCAGCCAAGATCCTAGGTCGGCAGGGGGCCGGACTGAAGCTTTCTTT.

The CDR3 reads CASSYSSQGGGYTF. The CDR3 DNA sequence: TGTGCCAGCAGTTACTCGAGTCAGGGTGGTGGCTACACCTTC. The chain employs TRBV6-6 and TRBJ1-2, with a weak D call TRBD1 (5 bases). Germline V gene lookup returns CDR1 MNHNY and CDR2 SVGAGI (reference sequence). The CDR3 has 14 residues. The V end was cut by 0 bases, the J end by 7 bases, with 12 bases between.

CDR3 amino acids: CASSRLQGSLNQPQHF. CDR3 DNA: TGTGCCAGCAGTCGCTTACAGGGATCCCTCAATCAGCCCCAGCATTTT. The J gene is TRBJ1-5, the V gene TRBV28, with D possibly matching TRBD1 (6 bases). V was shortened by 5 bases and J by 3 bases, with 17 bases between the two germline ends. This CDR3 comprises 16 residues. Germline V gene data show CDR1 as MDHEN and CDR2 as SYDVKM.

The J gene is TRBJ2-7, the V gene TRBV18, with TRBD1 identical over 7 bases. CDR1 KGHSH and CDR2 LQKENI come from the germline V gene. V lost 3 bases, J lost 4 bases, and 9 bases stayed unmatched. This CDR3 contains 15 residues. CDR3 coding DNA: TGTGCCAGCTCACCTGACGACAGGGTGGGTTACGAGCAGTACTTC. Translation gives CASSPDDRVGYEQYF.

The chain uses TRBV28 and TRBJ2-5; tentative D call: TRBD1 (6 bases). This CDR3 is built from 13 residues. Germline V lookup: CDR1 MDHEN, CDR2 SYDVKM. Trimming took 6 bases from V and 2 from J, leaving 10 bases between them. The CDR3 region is CASSMTGQETQYF. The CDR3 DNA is TGTGCCAGCAGCATGACAGGACAAGAGACCCAGTACTTC.

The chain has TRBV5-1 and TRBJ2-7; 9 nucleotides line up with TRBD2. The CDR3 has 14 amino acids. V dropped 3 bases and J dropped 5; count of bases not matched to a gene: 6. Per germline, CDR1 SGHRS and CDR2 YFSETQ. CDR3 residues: CASSYGLASDEQYF. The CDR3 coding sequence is TGCGCCAGCAGCTACGGACTAGCGTCTGACGAGCAGTACTTC.